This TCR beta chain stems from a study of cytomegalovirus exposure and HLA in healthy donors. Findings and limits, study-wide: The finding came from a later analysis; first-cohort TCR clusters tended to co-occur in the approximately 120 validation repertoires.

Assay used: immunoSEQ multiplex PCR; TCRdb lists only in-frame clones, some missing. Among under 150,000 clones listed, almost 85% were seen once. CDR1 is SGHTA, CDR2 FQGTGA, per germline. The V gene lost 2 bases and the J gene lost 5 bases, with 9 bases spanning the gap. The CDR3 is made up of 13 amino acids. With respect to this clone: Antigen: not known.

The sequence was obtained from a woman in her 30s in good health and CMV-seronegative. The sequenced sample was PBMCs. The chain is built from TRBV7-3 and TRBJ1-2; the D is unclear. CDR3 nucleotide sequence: TGTGCCAGCAGCTTACGACCGGAGTATGGCTACACCTTC. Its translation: CASSLRPEYGYTF. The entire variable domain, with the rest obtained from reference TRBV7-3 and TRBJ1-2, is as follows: GAGVSQTPSNKVTEKGKYVELRCDPISGHTALYWYRQSLGQGPEFLIYFQGTGAADDSGLPNDRFFAVRPEGSVSTLKIQRTERGDSAVYLCASSLRPEYGYTFGSGTRLTVV.